These 31 T cell receptor beta chains share one sample of origin, sequenced in a study of cytomegalovirus exposure and HLA in healthy donors. The data were produced by immunoSEQ multiplex PCR, yet TCRdb's version contains in-frame clones alone and is incomplete. The sample has 150,000 to 200,000 clones, more than 80% seen once. Sequencing was performed on PBMCs. The receptor source for this set is a woman between 18 and 29 years old in good health and CMV-seropositive.

This clone was picked up one time. The chain has TRBV2 and TRBJ2-7, with unresolved D. The CDR3 extends over 11 amino acids. Germline-derived CDR1 and CDR2 are SNHLY and FYNNEI. The V gene lost 3 bases and the J gene lost 3 bases, with 3 bases spanning the gap. The CDR3 region has the DNA TGTGCCAGCAGTGAGTACTACGAGCAGTACTTC. Its protein is CASSEYYEQYF.

V and J are TRBV5-1 and TRBJ1-5; TRBD1 matches at 7 bases. The germline gives CDR1 SGHRS, CDR2 YFSETQ. V shed 4 bases, J shed 0 bases, and the junction held 4 bases outside the gene matches. This CDR3 is built from 15 residues. The CDR3 reads CASSATGNSNQPQHF. The CDR3 bases are TGCGCCAGCAGCGCGACAGGGAATAGCAATCAGCCCCAGCATTTT.

The genes are TRBV5-4 and TRBJ1-2, with 7 bases identical to TRBD1. The CDR3 sequence is 14 residues long. CDR1 is SGHNT, CDR2 YYREEE, per germline (reference sequence). With V trimmed by 9 bases and J by 2 bases, 10 bases remained unmatched. CDR3 DNA sequence: TGTGCCACCCTAGGGCGACAGGGAAACTATGGCTACACCTTC. It specifies CATLGRQGNYGYTF.

This chain uses TRBV27 with TRBJ2-1, with 9 bases matching TRBD1. The V segment lost 5 bases and the J segment 1 base; nucleotides outside the gene matches: 9. Germline V gene lookup returns CDR1 MNHEY and CDR2 SMNVEV (reference sequence). The CDR3 is 17 amino acids. The CDR3: CASSPNPGQGSYNEQFF. CDR3 nucleotides: TGTGCCAGCAGTCCGAATCCGGGACAGGGTTCCTACAATGAGCAGTTCTTC.

The gene calls are TRBV27 and TRBJ1-1; possibly TRBD1 for D (6 bases). CDR1 and CDR2 (germline): MNHEY, SMNVEV (reference sequence). Trimming cost V 4 bases and J 0 bases, with 12 bases left between them. The CDR3 consists of 15 residues. CDR3 amino acids: CASSSGTMMNTEAFF. DNA for the CDR3: TGTGCCAGCAGTTCTGGGACAATGATGAACACTGAAGCTTTCTTT.

The chain is built from TRBV5-1 and TRBJ2-7; 9 bases map to TRBD2. This CDR3 has 15 amino acids. CDR1 is SGHRS and CDR2 is YFSETQ in the germline V gene. The J segment lost 2 bases and the V segment lost 2 bases, leaving 5 bases of the junction unmatched. The CDR3 loop reads CASSFLAGETYEQYF. CDR3 in DNA: TGCGCCAGCAGCTTCTTAGCGGGAGAGACCTACGAGCAGTACTTC.

The chain couples TRBV4-2 to TRBJ2-3, with TRBD2 matching over 12 bases. Trimming removed 1 base from V and 0 bases from J; junction bases left unmatched: 5. The CDR3 sequence is 18 residues long. The germline V gene encodes CDR1 LGHNA and CDR2 YNFKEQ. The CDR3 is CASSQGTSGISSTDTQYF. Here the CDR3 DNA reads TGTGCCAGCAGCCAAGGGACTAGCGGGATTTCTAGCACAGATACGCAGTATTTT.

This sequence joins TRBV15 and TRBJ2-3; 7 bases are shared with TRBD2. CDR1 is LNHNV, CDR2 YYDKDF, per germline (reference sequence). The CDR3 contains 16 residues. V lost 2 bases and J lost 3; bases outside the gene matches: 8. CDR3 residues: CATSRRRGGGTDTQYF. For the CDR3, the DNA is TGTGCCACCAGCAGACGTAGGGGCGGGGGTACAGATACGCAGTATTTT.

The chain employs TRBV5-1 and TRBJ2-3; D is perhaps TRBD2 (6 bases). V lost 3 bases to trimming and J lost 0 bases, with 14 bases between them. The CDR3 is made up of 16 amino acids. CDR1 is SGHRS and CDR2 is YFSETQ in the germline V gene. The CDR3: CASSYGGSGSTDTQYF. CDR3 DNA: TGCGCCAGCAGCTACGGGGGTAGCGGAAGCACAGATACGCAGTATTTT.

The V gene is TRBV28, the J gene TRBJ2-7; D perhaps matches TRBD2 (6 bases). CDR1 and CDR2 from the germline V gene are MDHEN and SYDVKM. CDR3 size: 16 residues. Trimming took off 4 bases at V and 8 bases at J, with 24 bases between the two ends. The DNA of the CDR3 is TGTGCCAGCAGTTCCCCTTCCGGGACGGGGGTGATGAAGCAGTACTTC. It yields the protein CASSSPSGTGVMKQYF.

V usage is TRBV21-1 and J usage is TRBJ2-7; the table gives TRBD1 as D, unverified against the DNA. TRBV21-1 constitutes a pseudogene. The CDR3 has 14 amino acids. This CDR3 reads CASSPRDRSYEQYF. DNA for the CDR3: TGTGCCAGCAGCCCCCGGGACAGATCCTACGAGCAGTACTTC.

The rearrangement links TRBV5-6 to TRBJ2-5, with D tentatively TRBD1 (5 bases). Trimming stripped 1 base from V and 0 bases from J, with 10 bases between. This CDR3 region has 15 residues. Germline CDR1 and CDR2: SGHDT and YYEEEE. The CDR3: CASSLRDSNQETQYF. Written as DNA, the CDR3 is TGTGCCAGCAGCTTGCGCGACAGCAACCAAGAGACCCAGTACTTC.

This clone has just one count. V usage is TRBV7-2 and J usage is TRBJ2-1; maybe TRBD1 (5 bases). Germline assignment: CDR1 SGHTA and CDR2 FQGNSA. Trimming shortened V by 7 bases and J by 6 bases, and 19 bases separated the two germline ends. The CDR3 has 15 residues. CDR3 in DNA: TGTGCCAGCACCCAACAGGCGGTCAGAGTCAATGAGCAGTTCTTC. Translated, it gives CASTQQAVRVNEQFF.

This clone has more than one count but fewer than ten. The chain has TRBV6-6 and TRBJ1-1; possibly TRBD1 for D (5 bases). The CDR3 covers 12 residues. Between the trimmed V and J ends, which lost 6 bases and 10 bases, there was a span of 15 bases. Germline lookup yields CDR1 MNHNY and CDR2 SVGAGI (reference sequence). The CDR3 reads CASSSSEGRAFF. In DNA, the CDR3 is TGTGCCAGCAGCTCCTCGGAGGGGCGAGCTTTCTTT.

The chain links TRBV2 to TRBJ2-7; 9 nucleotides match TRBD1. J gave up 5 bases and V 2 bases, and 10 bases lay outside the gene matches. From germline, CDR1 is SNHLY and CDR2 FYNNEI. The CDR3 spans 16 residues. CDR3 nucleotide sequence: TGTGCCAGCAGTGAACCCAGGGACAGGGAAGGCGACGAGCAGTACTTC. This sequence encodes CASSEPRDREGDEQYF.

The genes are TRBV6-1 and TRBJ2-3; 7 positions agree with TRBD2. Germline values: CDR1 MNHNS, CDR2 SASEGT. Trimming cost V 3 bases and J 6 bases; bases outside gene matches: 9. CDR3 length: 15 amino acids. CDR3 residues: CASSEKAGPRDTQYF. The CDR3 nucleotides are TGTGCCAGCAGTGAGAAAGCGGGACCTCGGGATACGCAGTATTTT.

The chain is built from TRBV6-1 and TRBJ1-6, with 7 positions matching TRBD1. J gave up 9 bases and V 2 bases, and 7 bases lay outside the gene matches. CDR1 and CDR2 (germline): MNHNS, SASEGT. The CDR3 runs 15 residues. CDR3 in DNA: TGTGCCAGCAGTGAAATTAACAGGGGCAGTTCACCCCTCCACTTT. Its protein is CASSEINRGSSPLHF.

The chain recombines TRBV4-3 with TRBJ1-2, with TRBD1 identical over 8 bases. Germline V lookup: CDR1 LGHNA, CDR2 YSLEER. This CDR3 has 17 amino acids. The V and J ends lost 2 bases and 2 bases, in that order; junction bases with no gene match: 10. The CDR3 reads CASSQQGQDLPNYGYTF. The CDR3 DNA follows: TGCGCCAGCAGCCAACAGGGACAGGACCTCCCGAACTATGGCTACACCTTC.

The V call is TRBV6-6, the J call TRBJ2-7; possible D gene TRBD2, 5 bases. Trimming stripped 6 bases from V and 5 bases from J, with 14 bases between. Germline V CDR1 and CDR2: MNHNY, SVGAGI (reference sequence). The length of the CDR3 is 13 residues. CDR3 sequence: CASSPAGLNEQYF. CDR3 coding DNA: TGTGCCAGCAGCCCGGCGGGCCTTAACGAGCAGTACTTC.

This clone has only one observation. The chain uses TRBV10-3 and TRBJ1-2; D ambiguous. V lost 7 bases and J lost 0, with 12 bases in between. This CDR3 has 14 amino acids. Germline-derived CDR1 and CDR2 are ENHRY and SYGVKD. The DNA for the CDR3 is TGTGCCATCATGGCGAACGGAGCTAACTATGGCTACACCTTC. This translates into CAIMANGANYGYTF.

The gene calls are TRBV29-1 and TRBJ2-7; 10 bases map to TRBD1. Germline lookup yields CDR1 SQVTM and CDR2 ANQGSEA. V shed 6 bases and J 2 bases; nucleotides not matched to a gene: 13. CDR3 length: 16 residues. As DNA, the CDR3 is TGCAGCGTCTCAGAGGCCGACAGGGGGCGAGCCTACGAGCAGTACTTC. It translates to CSVSEADRGRAYEQYF.

V is TRBV7-8 and J is TRBJ2-2; no clear D. Germline CDR1 reads SGHVS; CDR2 reads FQNEAQ. The CDR3 is 14 residues long. Between the trimmed V and J ends, which lost 0 bases and 3 bases, there was a span of 5 bases. The CDR3: CASSLARYTGELFF. CDR3 nucleotide sequence: TGTGCCAGCAGCTTAGCGCGCTACACCGGGGAGCTGTTTTTT.

The chain couples TRBV5-6 to TRBJ2-3; 7 nucleotides line up with TRBD1. Germline V gene data show CDR1 as SGHDT and CDR2 as YYEEEE. The CDR3 consists of 15 residues. After removal of 5 bases from V and 0 bases from J, the junction contained 6 bases not matched to a gene. CDR3 residues: CASRLRGRSTDTQYF. The CDR3 nucleotides are TGTGCCAGCAGACTAAGGGGGCGCAGCACAGATACGCAGTATTTT.

The chain is built from TRBV28 and TRBJ1-2; weak D call: TRBD1 (6 bases). Germline lookup yields CDR1 MDHEN and CDR2 SYDVKM. The CDR3 covers 15 residues. The V end lost 3 bases, the J end lost 8 bases, and 19 bases lay between the germline ends. The CDR3 region has the DNA TGTGCCAGCAGTTTTCCCGGGCCGGCAGGGGTGGGCTACACCTTC. This gives the protein CASSFPGPAGVGYTF.

This clone has a handful of counts. The rearrangement joins TRBV30 to TRBJ1-2, with D perhaps TRBD1 (6 bases). V was shortened by 0 bases and J by 2 bases, with 10 bases between the two germline ends. Germline CDR1 is GTSNPN and CDR2 is SVGIG (reference sequence). The CDR3 length is 14 residues. CDR3 sequence reads: CAWSVTGRNYGYTF. The CDR3 coding sequence is TGTGCCTGGAGTGTAACAGGGCGCAACTATGGCTACACCTTC.

This chain connects TRBV18 to TRBJ2-5, with a possible D match to TRBD2 (6 bases). The CDR3 covers 15 residues. Trimming cost V 3 bases and J 1 base, with 12 bases left between them. Germline CDR1 is KGHSH and CDR2 is LQKENI. The CDR3 bases are TGTGCCAGCTCACCCCCCGGCGGGATCCAAGAGACCCAGTACTTC. Translation: CASSPPGGIQETQYF.

This sequence joins TRBV19 and TRBJ1-6, with D maybe TRBD1 (5 bases). The germline V gene has CDR1 LNHDA and CDR2 SQIVND (reference sequence). The CDR3 spans 18 residues. V shed 1 base and J shed 8 bases, with 21 bases lying between them. DNA for the CDR3: TGTGCCAGTAGTATAGCCCTCTCAAAGACAGTTATAGATTCACCCCTCCACTTT. It specifies CASSIALSKTVIDSPLHF.

The chain recombines TRBV29-1 with TRBJ2-1, with 9 bases lining up with TRBD2. The germline V gene encodes CDR1 SQVTM and CDR2 ANQGSEA. The CDR3 contains 16 residues. Trimming cost V 0 bases and J 3 bases; bases outside gene matches: 6. The CDR3 bases are TGCAGCGTTGAAGATCGTCTAGCGGGATTCTACAATGAGCAGTTCTTC. This gives the protein CSVEDRLAGFYNEQFF.

The genes are TRBV15 and TRBJ1-6, with TRBD1 matching over 8 bases. Germline CDR1 is LNHNV and CDR2 is YYDKDF (reference sequence). The junction had 4 bases not matched to a gene; V was cut back by 5 bases and J by 7 bases. The CDR3 is 14 residues long. This CDR3 reads CATSSTGENSPLHF. CDR3 DNA: TGTGCCACCAGCTCGACAGGGGAAAATTCACCCCTCCACTTT.

This clone was recorded once. The gene calls are TRBV5-1 and TRBJ2-3, with D possibly being TRBD2 (6 bases). This CDR3 comprises 15 residues. Trimming removed 4 bases at V and 2 bases at J, with 14 bases between. CDR1 and CDR2 from the germline V gene are SGHRS and YFSETQ. The CDR3 here is CASSLSRTITDTQYF. CDR3 sequence (DNA): TGCGCCAGCAGCCTTTCTCGGACTATCACAGATACGCAGTATTTT.

V usage is TRBV5-1 and J usage is TRBJ1-1; D perhaps matches TRBD1 (5 bases). Trimming removed 0 bases from V and 5 bases from J, with 23 bases in between. The CDR3 runs to 18 residues. CDR1 and CDR2 (germline): SGHRS, YFSETQ. The CDR3 coding sequence is TGCGCCAGCAGCTTGGTGGCCCTCTCCCTGGGACTGGGGACTGAAGCTTTCTTT. This encodes CASSLVALSLGLGTEAFF.